Listed below are T cell receptor beta chains from one sample, sequenced in a study of siplizumab effects on memory and regulatory T cells. The table came from immunoSEQ multiplex PCR; TCRdb's copy has only in-frame clones and leaves some out. This repertoire shows over 65,000 clones, about 92% found once; its top ten account for 5%. The sequenced material came from CD8+ T cells sorted from blood. Every receptor here comes from a human donor in good health. CDR3s include the opening cysteine and the closing phenylalanine or tryptophan. A D gene is named only where the DNA matches it firmly. Expanded clones get a size class; other rows say once, few or many, or leave the size out.

j_call d_call v_call clone_size cdr3_nt cdr3_aa
TRBJ1-6 TRBD1 TRBV27 . TGTGCCAGCAGTTTGTTTAACCCGGGACAGGGGGCAAATTCACCCCTCCACTTT CASSLFNPGQGANSPLHF
TRBJ2-5 . TRBV5-4 . TGTGCCAGCAGCTTTGAGACAGGCGAAGAGACCCAGTACTTC CASSFETGEETQYF
TRBJ2-5 TRBD1 TRBV11-3 . TGTGCCAGCAGCTACCGGACAGGGGGAGAGACCCAGTACTTC CASSYRTGGETQYF
TRBJ2-1 TRBD1 TRBV14 . TGTGCCAGCAGCCGAGACAGGGGCCTGTCGGATGAGCAGTTCTTC CASSRDRGLSDEQFF
TRBJ2-2 . TRBV11-3 . TGTGCCAGCAGCCGGAACACCGGGGAGCTGTTTTTT CASSRNTGELFF
TRBJ1-2 . TRBV7-6 . TGTGCCAGCAGCTTAGCGATGGGGAATGGCTACACCTTC CASSLAMGNGYTF
TRBJ2-7 . TRBV7-6 . TGTGCCAGCAGCGCCAGGGGCGACGAGCAGTACTTC CASSARGDEQYF
TRBJ2-2 . TRBV5-6 . TGTGCCAGCGGGGGGTACACCGGGGAGCTGTTTTTT CASGGYTGELFF
TRBJ2-7 . TRBV6-5 . TGTGCCAGCGGATACGGGGTCAGCTACGAGCAGTACTTC CASGYGVSYEQYF
TRBJ2-2 TRBD1 TRBV9 . TGTGCCAGCAGCGTAAACCAGGGACAGGGGGCGATTAATACCGGGGAGCTGTTTTTT CASSVNQGQGAINTGELFF
TRBJ2-3 . TRBV27 once TGTGCCAGCAGTTTAACACCGGCCCCCAGCACAGATACGCAGTATTTT CASSLTPAPSTDTQYF
TRBJ2-7 TRBD1 TRBV27 . TGTGCCAGCAGTTGGGGACAGGGAGGGTACGAGCAGTACTTC CASSWGQGGYEQYF
TRBJ2-1 . TRBV15 . TGTGCCACCAGCAGTTACGAGAGCTCCTACAATGAGCAGTTCTTC CATSSYESSYNEQFF
TRBJ2-3 TRBD2 TRBV7-3 once TGTGCCAGCAGCTTAGGGGTGGGGGACTACCACACAGATACGCAGTATTTT CASSLGVGDYHTDTQYF
TRBJ1-2 . TRBV9 few TGTGCCAGCAGCGCGGACGGTGATGGCTACACCTTC CASSADGDGYTF
TRBJ1-2 . TRBV7-2 . TGTGCCAGCAGCTTATACACGACGACAGGAGATGGCTACACCTTC CASSLYTTTGDGYTF
TRBJ2-2 . TRBV7-6 . TGTGCCAGCAGCTTAAGGTTTAGCGCCACCGGGGAGCTGTTTTTT CASSLRFSATGELFF
TRBJ1-2 . TRBV6-5 once TGTGCCAGCAGCGACAACAGGGAAGCCTATGGCTACACCTTC CASSDNREAYGYTF
TRBJ2-1 TRBD2 TRBV9 once TGTGCCAGCAGCGTAGTAGCGGGGGGGTCCTTGGAGCAGTTCTTC CASSVVAGGSLEQFF
TRBJ2-3 TRBD2 TRBV11-2 . TGTGCCAGCAGCTACGGACTAGCGGCAGATACGCAGTATTTT CASSYGLAADTQYF
TRBJ2-5 . TRBV13 . TGTGCCAGCAGCACCTCGGGAGAAGAGACCCAGTACTTC CASSTSGEETQYF
TRBJ2-6 . TRBV6-4 . TGTGCCAGCAGTGAGTCGGCGCAGGGGGCCAACGTCCTGACTTTC CASSESAQGANVLTF
TRBJ1-5 TRBD1 TRBV6-1 . TGTGCCAGCAGCGCGGGACAGCTGGGCCCCCAGCCCCAGCATTTT CASSAGQLGPQPQHF
TRBJ1-1 . TRBV15 . TGTGCCACCAGCAGAAGAGAAGGTTATGGCACTGAAGCTTTCTTT CATSRREGYGTEAFF
TRBJ2-7 TRBD1 TRBV18 . TGTGCCAGCTCGCCAGAGGACAGGGCGACGGCCTACGAGCAGTACTTC CASSPEDRATAYEQYF
TRBJ2-1 . TRBV21-1 . TGTGCCAGCAGCAAAGGTGTCTCCGGTAGGCAGGACAACGATGAGCAGTTCTTC CASSKGVSGRQDNDEQFF
TRBJ2-7 . TRBV6-1 . TGTGCCAGCAGTACCTGGACGGCGTACGAGCAGTACTTC CASSTWTAYEQYF
TRBJ2-7 . TRBV11-1 . TGTGCCAGCAGTTCAGGGGTCTGGGACGAGCAGTACTTC CASSSGVWDEQYF